Following are 19 T cell receptor beta chains from one sample sequenced in a study of regulatory and conventional T cells in RAG deficiency. Assay: immunoSEQ multiplex PCR; the TCRdb copy retains only in-frame clones and omits some. The sample lists about 3,300 clones, approximately 94% occurring once. Regulatory T cells were sorted from blood as CD4+ CD25-high CD127-low cells. This same sample was also taken into another study, of regulatory T cells. From that report: Primers: 52 TRBV forward and 13 TRBJ reverse.

The sequencing sample was made of CD4+ Tregs sorted from blood. Every receptor here comes from a human donor in good health.

The rearrangement joins TRBV27 to TRBJ1-5; 7 bases are a match to TRBD1. CDR1 is MNHEY and CDR2 is SMNVEV in the germline V gene (reference sequence). Trimming cost V 4 bases and J 9 bases; bases outside gene matches: 6. This CDR3 region has 13 residues. CDR3 nucleotides: TGTGCCAGCAGTTCCACGACAGGGTTGCCCCAGCATTTT. This translates into CASSSTTGLPQHF.

The chain carries TRBV14 and TRBJ1-2, with a possible D match to TRBD1 (6 bases). The V gene's germline CDR1 is SGHDN and CDR2 FVKESK. CDR3 length: 13 amino acids. Trimming pared 4 bases from V and 7 bases from J, leaving 13 bases between. CDR3 sequence (DNA): TGTGCCAGCAGCCCCCGACAGGCAGCTGGCTACACCTTC. Translation: CASSPRQAAGYTF.

The V gene is TRBV6-1, the J gene TRBJ2-3; weak D call: TRBD2 (6 bases). This CDR3 contains 17 residues. Looked up from germline, CDR1 is MNHNS and CDR2 is SASEGT. V lost 0 bases to trimming and J lost 2 bases, with 15 bases between them. The CDR3 reads CASSEAGLNKNTDTQYF. The CDR3 bases are TGTGCCAGCAGTGAAGCGGGACTCAACAAGAACACAGATACGCAGTATTTT.

The rearrangement uses TRBV2 and TRBJ1-1; unclear D gene. The CDR3 covers 11 residues. Germline CDR1 is SNHLY and CDR2 is FYNNEI. V lost 6 bases, J lost 10 bases, and 12 bases lay in between. CDR3 sequence: CASRVARAAFF. DNA of the CDR3: TGTGCCAGCAGGGTGGCCCGGGCAGCTTTCTTT.

J is TRBJ1-1 and V is TRBV5-4; 9 nucleotides agree with TRBD1. The CDR3 has 13 amino acids. With 4 bases clipped from V and 6 bases from J, the junction kept 4 bases outside the gene matches. The germline CDR1 and CDR2 sequences are SGHNT and YYREEE (reference sequence). The CDR3 sequence: CASSRTGGPEAFF. CDR3 nucleotide sequence: TGTGCCAGCAGCAGAACAGGGGGCCCTGAAGCTTTCTTT.

V is TRBV10-2 and J is TRBJ1-5; D might be TRBD1 (5 bases). In germline, CDR1 is WSHSY, CDR2 SAAADI. The germline V and J ends were trimmed by 10 bases and 5 bases, with 15 bases remaining between them. The CDR3 contains 13 residues. DNA for the CDR3: TGCGCCACGAGGGGCGGTTTTGATCAGCCCCAGCATTTT. Protein product: CATRGGFDQPQHF.

J is TRBJ2-7 and V is TRBV30; D is possibly TRBD2 (5 bases). There are 16 residues in the CDR3. V lost 0 bases to trimming and J lost 1 base, with 16 bases between them. Germline CDR1 is GTSNPN and CDR2 is SVGIG (reference sequence). In DNA form, the CDR3 reads TGTGCCTGGAGTGTACGGGCAGCTACGGGGTCCTACGAGCAGTACTTC. This codes for CAWSVRAATGSYEQYF.

The chain links TRBV18 to TRBJ2-1, with a tentative D call TRBD1 (5 bases). CDR1 is KGHSH and CDR2 is LQKENI in the germline V gene. Deletions cut 2 bases from V and 2 bases from J, with 10 bases between. The CDR3 runs 15 residues. CDR3 sequence reads: CASSPGGAPYNEQFF. CDR3 DNA: TGTGCCAGCTCACCAGGTGGGGCACCCTACAATGAGCAGTTCTTC.

J is TRBJ1-1 and V is TRBV2; D is unresolved. The CDR3 has 13 residues. CDR1 is SNHLY and CDR2 is FYNNEI in the germline V gene. Trimming left V 3 bases short and J 3 bases short, with 8 bases between. In DNA form, the CDR3 reads TGTGCCAGCAGTGATGAGGGTGACACTGAAGCTTTCTTT. This translates into CASSDEGDTEAFF.

This chain connects TRBV11-2 to TRBJ2-7; D is possibly TRBD1 or TRBD2 (5 bases each). Germline values: CDR1 SGHAT, CDR2 FQNNGV. The CDR3 covers 12 residues. With 2 bases removed from V and 6 bases from J, the gap between germline ends came to 8 bases. CDR3 loop: CASSLTRGEQYF. The DNA of the CDR3 is TGTGCCAGCAGCTTAACTAGGGGCGAGCAGTACTTC.

This chain uses TRBV7-9 with TRBJ2-7, with 10 bases identical to TRBD2. Per germline, CDR1 SEHNR and CDR2 FQNEAQ (reference sequence). The CDR3 loop spans 14 amino acids. V shed 5 bases and J 5 bases; nucleotides not matched to a gene: 6. The chain's CDR3 is CASSPSGSINEQYF. The CDR3 DNA is TGTGCCAGCAGCCCTAGCGGGAGCATCAACGAGCAGTACTTC. The entire variable domain, with the rest obtained from reference TRBV7-9 and TRBJ2-7, is as follows: DTGVSQNPRHKITKRGQNVTFRCDPISEHNRLYWYRQTLGQGPEFLTYFQNEAQLEKSRLLSDRFSAERPKGSFSTLEIQRTEQGDSAMYLCASSPSGSINEQYFGPGTRLTVT.

This chain joins TRBV5-1 and TRBJ2-5; TRBD2 matches 10 bases. Trimming removed 0 bases from V and 4 bases from J; junction bases left unmatched: 6. Germline assignment: CDR1 SGHRS and CDR2 YFSETQ. CDR3 length: 16 residues. This chain's CDR3 is CASSLATSGAGETQYF. The CDR3 DNA reads TGCGCCAGCAGCTTGGCAACTAGCGGGGCAGGAGAGACCCAGTACTTC.

The rearrangement uses TRBV10-3 and TRBJ2-3; the match to TRBD1 covers 9 bases. Germline V gives CDR1 ENHRY, CDR2 SYGVKD. CDR3 length equals 14 residues. With 10 bases clipped from V and 4 bases from J, the junction kept 9 bases outside the gene matches. This chain's CDR3 is CASFPGQGPDTQYF. CDR3 DNA sequence: TGTGCCAGCTTTCCGGGACAGGGACCAGATACGCAGTATTTT.

V and J are TRBV18 and TRBJ2-1; no clear D gene. CDR3 length: 16 amino acids. CDR1 is KGHSH, CDR2 LQKENI, per germline. V was clipped by 2 bases and J by 0 bases, with 11 bases between them. The CDR3 nucleotides are TGTGCCAGCTCACCAGAGCAGTTGAGCTCCTACAATGAGCAGTTCTTC. It encodes CASSPEQLSSYNEQFF.

The J gene is TRBJ1-5, the V gene TRBV19, with a possible D match to TRBD1 (6 bases). CDR3 length: 13 residues. The germline CDR1 and CDR2 sequences are LNHDA and SQIVND (reference sequence). V shed 6 bases and J shed 4 bases, with 10 bases lying between them. CDR3 sequence (DNA): TGTGCCAGTAGACCGCAGGGGAATCAGCCCCAGCATTTT. Protein sequence: CASRPQGNQPQHF.

The V gene is TRBV19, the J gene TRBJ1-5, with D unresolved. This CDR3 comprises 15 residues. Trimming left V 6 bases short and J 0 bases short, with 12 bases between. Per germline, CDR1 LNHDA and CDR2 SQIVND (reference sequence). CDR3 in amino acids: CASRTQYYSNQPQHF. The CDR3 coding sequence is TGTGCCAGTAGGACGCAATATTATAGCAATCAGCCCCAGCATTTT.

V usage is TRBV28 and J usage is TRBJ1-6; a weak D match, TRBD1 (5 bases). From germline, CDR1 is MDHEN and CDR2 SYDVKM. The V gene lost 6 bases and the J gene lost 8 bases, with 14 bases spanning the gap. The CDR3 covers 14 residues. CDR3 amino acids: CASRTGTVDSPLHF. CDR3 DNA: TGTGCCAGCAGAACCGGGACGGTAGATTCACCCCTCCACTTT.

CDR3 nucleotide sequence: TGTGCCAGCAGCTTTAGGGGGACTGTGGTAAATGAGCAGTTCTTC. This codes for CASSFRGTVVNEQFF. The rearrangement uses TRBV7-2 and TRBJ2-1, with D perhaps assigned TRBD1 or TRBD2 (6 bases each). CDR1 and CDR2 from the germline V gene are SGHTA and FQGNSA. V was cut by 3 bases and J by 7 bases, with 16 bases left in between. The CDR3 has 15 amino acids. The full variable domain, in which reference TRBV7-2 and TRBJ2-1 provide the parts outside the CDR3, is GAGVSQSPSNKVTEKGKDVELRCDPISGHTALYWYRQSLGQGLEFLIYFQGNSAPDKSGLPSDRFSAERTGGSVSTLTIQRTQQEDSAVYLCASSFRGTVVNEQFFGPGTRLTVL.

The chain recombines TRBV9 with TRBJ2-1; 11 bases map to TRBD2. This CDR3 has 15 amino acids. Germline CDR1 SGDLS, CDR2 YYNGEE. V shed 4 bases and J 7 bases; nucleotides not matched to a gene: 7. CDR3 residues: CASSRGLAEINEQFF. CDR3 coding DNA: TGTGCCAGCAGCAGGGGACTAGCGGAGATAAATGAGCAGTTCTTC.